These 10 T cell receptor beta chains share one sample of origin, sequenced in a study of cytomegalovirus exposure and HLA in healthy donors. Both 60 Vbeta primers and 13 Jbeta primers went into the PCR. This table comes from immunoSEQ multiplex PCR, and its TCRdb copy is limited to in-frame clones, with some not included. The profile shows about 190,000 clones, over 80% of them singletons. The sequenced sample was PBMCs. These receptors all stem from a man in his forties or fifties in good health and CMV-seropositive.

V usage is TRBV9 and J usage is TRBJ2-7; perhaps TRBD2 as D (5 bases). With 0 bases removed from V and 3 bases from J, the gap between germline ends came to 10 bases. Germline loops: CDR1 SGDLS, CDR2 YYNGEE. CDR3 length equals 14 residues. The CDR3 region is CASSVDELVYEQYF. The DNA of the CDR3 is TGTGCCAGCAGCGTAGATGAACTAGTCTACGAGCAGTACTTC.

This clone has more than one count but fewer than ten. This chain joins TRBV9 and TRBJ1-1; 10 bases line up with TRBD1. Germline CDR1 SGDLS, CDR2 YYNGEE. V shed 4 bases, J shed 0 bases, and the junction held 9 bases outside the gene matches. The CDR3 length is 17 residues. CDR3 sequence reads: CASSPRQGARMNTEAFF. CDR3 coding DNA: TGTGCCAGCAGCCCCCGACAGGGGGCGCGGATGAACACTGAAGCTTTCTTT.

The gene calls are TRBV28 and TRBJ2-6, with D possibly being TRBD1 (5 bases). The germline V gene encodes CDR1 MDHEN and CDR2 SYDVKM. CDR3 length equals 19 residues. V lost 6 bases and J lost 1, with 22 bases in between. The CDR3, as DNA: TGTGCCAGCAGGGCAGGGCTGGCCATTCTCGGTTCTGGGGCCAACGTCCTGACTTTC. Its translation: CASRAGLAILGSGANVLTF.

This chain joins TRBV5-4 and TRBJ2-5; D is possibly TRBD2 (5 bases). CDR1 SGHNT and CDR2 YYREEE come from the germline V gene (reference sequence). The germline V and J ends were trimmed by 3 bases and 3 bases, with 9 bases remaining between them. CDR3 length: 13 amino acids. The chain's CDR3 is CASSWSEEETQYF. The CDR3 DNA reads TGTGCCAGCAGCTGGTCGGAGGAAGAGACCCAGTACTTC.

The chain employs TRBV6-6 and TRBJ2-7; tentative D call: TRBD1 (6 bases). CDR1 and CDR2 (germline): MNHNY, SVGAGI (reference sequence). This CDR3 spans 13 amino acids. Deletions cut 6 bases from V and 5 bases from J, with 14 bases between. The chain's CDR3 is CASSIRQVDEQYF. CDR3 coding DNA: TGTGCCAGCAGCATCCGACAGGTCGACGAGCAGTACTTC.

This clone was seen a few times. This chain uses TRBV11-2 with TRBJ2-7, with D tentatively TRBD2 (5 bases). The CDR3 has 14 residues. The germline V and J ends were trimmed by 4 bases and 3 bases, with 13 bases remaining between them. From germline, CDR1 is SGHAT and CDR2 FQNNGV. This CDR3 is CASSSGLPHYEQYF. CDR3 sequence (DNA): TGTGCCAGCAGCTCTGGACTTCCACACTACGAGCAGTACTTC.

The chain has TRBV7-3 and TRBJ2-1, with 8 bases that match TRBD1. The CDR3 runs 16 residues. CDR1 SGHTA and CDR2 FQGTGA come from the germline V gene. Trimming took 0 bases from V and 1 from J; bases not matched to a gene: 2. The CDR3 loop is CASSLTRTGSYNEQFF. In DNA, the CDR3 is TGTGCCAGCAGCTTAACCCGGACAGGGTCCTACAATGAGCAGTTCTTC.

This clone occurred a few times. The V gene is TRBV18, the J gene TRBJ2-7, with D possibly TRBD2 on 6 matching bases. Trimming took 4 bases from V and 5 from J, leaving 9 bases between them. CDR3 length: 12 amino acids. Germline V gene sequence: CDR1 KGHSH, CDR2 LQKENI. CDR3 nucleotides: TGTGCCAGCTCACGGGGGAGGCACGAGCAGTACTTC. It encodes CASSRGRHEQYF. The whole variable domain, filled in from reference TRBV18 and TRBJ2-7, reads NAGVMQNPRHLVRRRGQEARLRCSPMKGHSHVYWYRQLPEEGLKFMVYLQKENIIDESGMPKERFSAEFPKEGPSILRIQQVVRGDSAAYFCASSRGRHEQYFGPGTRLTVT.

The chain employs TRBV27 and TRBJ2-5, with D maybe TRBD2 (5 bases). Trimming pared 3 bases from V and 2 bases from J, leaving 10 bases between. Germline V CDR1 and CDR2: MNHEY, SMNVEV (reference sequence). The CDR3 length is 14 residues. Here the CDR3 reads CASSFRGVQETQYF. CDR3 DNA sequence: TGTGCCAGCAGTTTCCGGGGAGTACAAGAGACCCAGTACTTC.

V is TRBV25-1 and J is TRBJ1-5; 7 nucleotides match TRBD1. Germline CDR1 and CDR2: MGHDK and SYGVNS. After removal of 2 bases from V and 3 bases from J, the junction contained 4 bases not matched to a gene. There are 15 residues in the CDR3. The CDR3: CASSETGAPNQPQHF. The CDR3 nucleotides are TGTGCCAGCAGTGAAACAGGGGCCCCCAATCAGCCCCAGCATTTT. Supplemented by reference TRBV25-1 and TRBJ1-5, the full variable domain reads EADIYQTPRYLVIGTGKKITLECSQTMGHDKMYWYQQDPGMELHLIHYSYGVNSTEKGDLSSESTVSRIRTEHFPLTLESARPSHTSQYLCASSETGAPNQPQHFGDGTRLSIL.